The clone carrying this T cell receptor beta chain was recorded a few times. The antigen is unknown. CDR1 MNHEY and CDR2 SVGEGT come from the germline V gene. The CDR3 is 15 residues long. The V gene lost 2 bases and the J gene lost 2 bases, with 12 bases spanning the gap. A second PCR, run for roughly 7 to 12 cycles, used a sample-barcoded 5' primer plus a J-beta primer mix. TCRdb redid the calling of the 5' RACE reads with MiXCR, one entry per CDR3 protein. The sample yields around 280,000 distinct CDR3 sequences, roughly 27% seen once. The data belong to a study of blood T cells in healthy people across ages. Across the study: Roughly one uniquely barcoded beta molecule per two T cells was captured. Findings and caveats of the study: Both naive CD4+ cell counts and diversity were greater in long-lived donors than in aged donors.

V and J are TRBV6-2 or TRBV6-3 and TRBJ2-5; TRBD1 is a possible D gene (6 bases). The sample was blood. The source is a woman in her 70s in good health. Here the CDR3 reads CASSYGQIVQETQYF. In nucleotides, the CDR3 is TGTGCCAGCAGTTACGGACAGATCGTTCAAGAGACCCAGTACTTC.